The sequence of this T cell receptor beta chain was determined in a study of cytomegalovirus exposure and HLA in healthy donors (dated 2017 in TCRdb). General notes on the study: An earlier analysis of 587 of the donors reported approximately 260 Gb of sequence data and 95 million to 120 million unique TCR beta sequences obtained from about 170 million T cells. In a later genetic analysis, genome-wide SNP genotypes for about three fifths of the 666 donors were used, and that subset was treated as a discovery cohort. Of the 350 to 450 genotyped donors, about 80% fell in the genetic ancestry cluster associated with self-reported Caucasian donors. The number of donors typed differed by locus, with roughly 629-640 for A, B, C, DRB1 and DQB1, roughly 550 for DQA1, about 610 for DPA1, and some 440 for DPB1. Across 398 genotyped donors of the cohort, an average of about 240,000 unique TCR beta nucleotide sequences per donor were sequenced, and roughly 17% of those sequences were non-productive. Rather than drawing on any new phenotypic data, the later analysis identified candidate immune exposures from TCR beta sequences and the way those sequences occurred across donors. HLA typing included class I and class II loci at four-digit resolution. The study combined high-throughput TCR immunosequencing, statistical association of individual TCRs with disease status, and machine learning to predict cytomegalovirus infection status. Roughly 5 DR-DQ haplotypes were handled as single units for association and clustering, since linkage in the cohort was strong. An early release covering about 600 HLA-typed donors comprised about 310 gigabases of sequencing data and approximately 85 million unique TCR sequences. The T cell repertoires of 550 to 850 subjects were profiled by immunosequencing and related to cytomegalovirus serostatus. Donor age, sex, ethnicity and CMV serostatus were collected together with the repertoire data. In addition to the first cohort of 650 to 800 subjects, a separate validation cohort of 130 or so different subjects was used. An earlier analysis of approximately 500 of the donors applied high-throughput TCR beta sequencing to assess whether each TCR beta V gene segment acted as functional or pseudogenic. The study aimed to test whether cataloging public T cell receptors could reveal signatures of past pathogen exposure. All discovery cohort repertoires had been generated using a single sequencing platform. A later analysis re-analyzed previously published TCR beta repertoires from several hundred donors and added high-resolution HLA genotyping to study TCR occurrence patterns.

The trim is 11 bases for V and 9 bases for J, with a gap of 26 bases between the germline ends. CDR1 and CDR2 are read off the germline V gene as MGHRA and YSYEKL. Inclusive of the bounding cysteine and phenylalanine, the CDR3 is 15 residues long. The DNA shown is the 45-base CDR3, in frame from base 1. The library came from the immunoSEQ multiplex PCR assay. For the multiplex PCR, a mixture combining 60 forward primers for TCR Vbeta segments and 13 reverse primers for TCR Jbeta segments was used. A multiplex PCR assay on genomic DNA amplified the CDR3 region of rearranged TCR beta genes. The amplified TCR beta libraries were sequenced on the Illumina HiSeq System as 87-base-pair reads. The source study handled its data this way. A later analysis counted around 72 million unique TCR beta chains across the 550 to 750 repertoires, and 10 million to 11 million of these chains were shared by at least two donors. Raw reads were error-corrected and collapsed into unique sequences with a nearest-neighbor algorithm that merged closely related sequences to remove PCR and sequencing errors. CDR3 sequences were aligned to IMGT reference sequences to assign V, D and J gene segments. For a sequence to be retained, a match of at least six nucleotides to both a V gene segment and a J gene segment was required. A rearrangement was called productive if the CDR3 had no stop codons and remained in frame with V and J, and every other rearrangement was called non-productive. CDR3 was defined according to IMGT convention as the region running from the second conserved V-encoded cysteine to the conserved J-encoded phenylalanine. The earlier analysis of approximately 500 of the donors excluded sequences that lacked an unambiguous match to a single V gene segment. An earlier analysis of a few hundred of the donors classified V segments as functional when productive rearrangements were above 56.7% and as segregating when the standard deviation between donors was above 5%. A statistical classification framework was built to diagnose cytomegalovirus status from the catalog of TCR beta chain sequences. A later analysis assigned V and J genes by comparing TCR nucleotide sequences with IMGT/GENE-DB human TR gene sequences. A later analysis assigned CDR3 sequences and most-parsimonious VDJ recombination scenarios with the TCRdist pipeline. A later analysis defined each TCR beta chain by its CDR3 amino acid sequence plus V-gene family, and excluded reads lacking a unique V-gene family. As a way to deal with suspected cross-contamination and a sequencing artifact, a later analysis dropped hundreds of nucleotide sequences that were highly shared and had low generation probability. In a later analysis, a clonal expansion index was calculated for each public chain from normalized within-repertoire ranks of inferred template counts. A later analysis computed generation probabilities with a VDJ recombination model fitted to out-of-frame rearrangements, and checked the results against IGoR. Hypergeometric tests were used in a later analysis to score TCR-TCR, TCR-HLA and TCR-CMV co-occurrence, with a repertoire-size bias correction applied to the TCR pairs. A later analysis estimated false discovery rates by permuting HLA or CMV assignments 20 times. A later analysis grouped co-occurring TCRs with DBSCAN, adding TCRdist sequence similarity when clustering within HLA-allele-positive subsets. Repertoires with fewer than 30,000 or more than 120,000 public chains, plus five repertoires with anomalous nucleotide sharing, were excluded from co-occurrence clustering. TCRdb carries this immuneACCESS record with in-frame sequences only. Its versions omit some clonotypes, under half of them owing to an unresolved V gene in the studies checked, with the rest unexplained. V and J calls and clone size are as listed in that table; D and trimming were resolved from the DNA. In all, the sample holds more than 45,000 clones, and approximately 70% of those were seen once. The top ten hold 5% to 7.5% of the sample.

Overall study outcomes, separate from this receptor: Specific HLA alleles were associated with over 15,000 TCR beta sequences at a false discovery rate of 0.05 in a later analysis. The study gave a list of under 200 TCR beta chains associated with cytomegalovirus. In vitro tests confirmed that a few of the cytomegalovirus-associated TCR beta chains recognize cytomegalovirus antigens. In both the original and validation cohorts, the classifier was reported to diagnose cytomegalovirus status with high specificity and sensitivity. Broadly in line with IMGT annotations, most TCR beta V segments showed up in productive rearrangements about 87% or about 30% of the time in an earlier analysis of roughly 590 of the donors. Several of the top co-occurrence clusters appeared to be linked to parvovirus B19, influenza, CMV and Epstein-Barr virus, according to a later analysis. A later analysis found that most CMV-associated TCR beta chains appeared HLA-restricted, with HLA associations seemingly driven largely by CMV exposure. The sequencing pipeline was judged likely to have produced a cluster of highly shared sequence variants as a technical artifact. In a later analysis, TCR association rates were found to vary across HLA loci, with the most associated TCRs seen for DRB1 alleles and the fewest for HLA-C alleles. Because HLA typing was missing for some donors at each locus, association tests included only the typed subset. A further reported finding was that TCR beta sequences accurately predicted the HLA-A and HLA-B alleles for most subjects in the first cohort. Because counts were too low, roughly 16 rarely observed V segments, including chromosome 9 orphons, were excluded from the earlier analysis of about 500 of the donors. Roughly uniform sequencing depth across donors was assumed in presence/absence analyses, although this assumption may not hold. Correlated functional status among segregating V segments might be attributable to linkage disequilibrium, but an unknown experimental factor could not be ruled out. A later genetic analysis reported fewer N-insertions in productive TCRs among donors in an Asian-associated ancestry cluster than the roughly 650-donor mean. Across donors, most TCR sequences were observed very rarely, whereas some public TCRs were present in many individuals. Compared with equally common non-associated chains, HLA-associated TCR beta chains in a later analysis were more clonally expanded and had lower generation probabilities. The 87-base-pair reads could not distinguish some IMGT-functional V segments, including TRBV6-2 and TRBV6-3, so those segments were excluded. This cohort had only TCR beta chains sequenced, and the lack of alpha or paired-chain data limited which features could be detected. CMV serostatus was the only immune exposure information available for the cohort. It was suggested by the authors that the approach could potentially be generalized to other disease states and immunological phenotypes. When HLA alleles, especially DR and DQ, strongly co-occurred, attributing TCR associations to individual alleles was difficult. An association between a missense DCLRE1C variant and V-gene and J-gene trimming of TCR beta chains was found in a later genetic analysis and replicated in an independent cohort.

Turning to this clone: Its antigen is currently not known. No quality values exist for individual bases; no much larger clone is one base distant.

The cohort comprised around 700 healthy bone marrow donors. At the time of sampling, every cohort member was nominally healthy, though immune exposures that went unrecorded were likely present. The donor was CMV seronegative and was included in the group of several hundred seronegative cohort members. Every donor gave a peripheral blood sample, and the peripheral blood mononuclear cells from that sample were used for TCR beta sequencing. The Qiagen DNeasy Blood Extraction Kit was used to extract genomic DNA from the blood cell samples. This chain joins TRBV4-1 to TRBJ2-1, with TRBD1 tentatively as D gene (6 bases match). The specimen sequenced was PBMCs. This clonotype was obtained from a man aged 30 to 39 in good health and CMV-seronegative. The CDR3 region reads CAGKERDTGPGEQFF. The sequenced DNA: TGCGCCGGCAAAGAGAGGGACACTGGGCCCGGTGAGCAGTTCTTC.